Listed here are 15 T cell receptor beta chains from one sample, sequenced in a study of cytomegalovirus exposure and HLA in healthy donors (TCRdb year 2017). The library was built by means of the immunoSEQ multiplex PCR assay. For the multiplex PCR, a mixture combining 60 forward primers for TCR Vbeta segments and 13 reverse primers for TCR Jbeta segments was used. Held by TCRdb, this immuneACCESS table contains in-frame sequences only and omits some clones. Under half of the omission traces to an unresolved V gene where checked; the cause of the rest is unknown. This sample holds 95,000 to 150,000 clones; around 65% were observed only once. Clones ranked in the top ten supply less than 2% of the sample. Material: PBMCs. The receptors come from a man younger than 30 in good health and CMV-seronegative.

In DNA form, the CDR3 reads TGTGCCAGCAGCTTCAGCAGGGCGCAGAACACTGAAGCTTTCTTT. It codes for CASSFSRAQNTEAFF. This chain connects TRBV5-5 to TRBJ1-1; the D gene is possibly TRBD1 (5 bases). Germline V gene data show CDR1 as SGHKS and CDR2 as YYEKEE (reference sequence). The CDR3 totals 15 residues. The V gene lost 2 bases and the J gene lost 1 base, with 12 bases spanning the gap.

This clone has only a few counts. The V and J genes are TRBV6-1 and TRBJ2-1; tentative D call: TRBD1 (6 bases). The CDR3 loop spans 14 amino acids. Germline V gene sequence: CDR1 MNHNS, CDR2 SASEGT. V lost 4 bases and J lost 7, with 14 bases in between. CDR3 region: CASSAQQQGNEQFF. CDR3 in DNA: TGTGCCAGCAGTGCGCAACAACAGGGTAATGAGCAGTTCTTC.

V usage is TRBV11-2 and J usage is TRBJ2-3; 7 bases are a match to TRBD1. Germline V gene sequence: CDR1 SGHAT, CDR2 FQNNGV. The length of the CDR3 is 11 residues. Germline trimming cut 8 bases from V and 7 bases from J; bases unmatched to any gene: 3. CDR3 bases: TGTGCCAGCGAGGGGGCCTATACGCAGTATTTT. Protein: CASEGAYTQYF.

The chain employs TRBV5-4 and TRBJ1-3; D is undetermined. Between the trimmed V and J ends, which lost 5 bases and 0 bases, there was a span of 6 bases. CDR3 size: 13 residues. The germline V gene has CDR1 SGHNT and CDR2 YYREEE (reference sequence). As DNA, the CDR3 is TGTGCCAGCAGATCGGGCTCTGGAAACACCATATATTTT. It is translated as CASRSGSGNTIYF.

The J gene is TRBJ2-7, the V gene TRBV5-6; TRBD2 matches 9 bases. This CDR3 spans 16 amino acids. The trim removed 3 bases at V and 5 bases at J, leaving 12 bases unmatched. Germline V gene sequence: CDR1 SGHDT, CDR2 YYEEEE. The CDR3, as DNA: TGTGCCAGCAGCTCCCTCCGGGGGACTAGCAGGGACGAGCAGTACTTC. This gives the protein CASSSLRGTSRDEQYF.

V usage is TRBV7-2 and J usage is TRBJ2-7, with TRBD2 identical over 10 bases. This CDR3 comprises 15 residues. V lost 2 bases, J lost 5 bases, and 6 bases stayed unmatched. Germline V gives CDR1 SGHTA, CDR2 FQGNSA. Here the CDR3 DNA reads TGTGCCAGCAGCTTAACTAGCGGGGCCGTCGACGAGCAGTACTTC. Protein: CASSLTSGAVDEQYF.

This clone was counted once. The chain carries TRBV29-1 and TRBJ2-2, with TRBD1 matching over 8 bases. Germline V gene sequence: CDR1 SQVTM, CDR2 ANQGSEA. The junction had 7 bases not matched to a gene; V was cut back by 7 bases and J by 6 bases. CDR3 length equals 13 residues. The DNA for the CDR3 is TGCAGCGCGGGACAGGCAAGAGCCGGGGAGCTGTTTTTT. Translating it yields CSAGQARAGELFF.

This clone was detected only a few times. The genes are TRBV30 and TRBJ1-5; D is unclear. CDR3 length equals 13 residues. In germline, CDR1 is GTSNPN, CDR2 SVGIG (reference sequence). V gave up 5 bases and J gave up 6 bases, with 14 bases separating them. The CDR3 nucleotides are TGTGCCTGGGCCCGGGATCGGGGTCAGCCCCAGCATTTT. Encoded protein: CAWARDRGQPQHF.

The J gene is TRBJ2-7, the V gene TRBV10-3; possibly TRBD1 for D (5 bases). CDR1 and CDR2 from the germline V gene are ENHRY and SYGVKD. The V end was cut by 6 bases, the J end by 2 bases, with 23 bases between. The CDR3 loop spans 17 amino acids. CDR3: CAISAGRGLVPAYEQYF. In nucleotides, the CDR3 is TGTGCCATCAGCGCCGGAAGGGGCCTAGTTCCAGCCTACGAGCAGTACTTC.

This rearrangement joins TRBV27 to TRBJ2-5; D gene unclear. The DNA end is a closer match to TRBJ2-7, so the J assignment may be wrong. There are 12 residues in the CDR3. CDR1 and CDR2 from the germline V gene are MNHEY and SMNVEV (reference sequence). CDR3 coding DNA: TGTGCCAGCAGTTCCCGGTCCTACGAGCAGTACTTC. Translation gives CASSSRSYEQYF.

The genes are TRBV7-6 and TRBJ1-2, with 7 bases aligning to TRBD1. Germline CDR1 is SGHVS and CDR2 is FNYEAQ. This CDR3 contains 13 residues. With V trimmed by 5 bases and J by 4 bases, 4 bases remained unmatched. CDR3 DNA sequence: TGTGCCAGCAGCGGGGACAGACTCTATGGCTACACCTTC. Residues: CASSGDRLYGYTF.

The chain has TRBV2 and TRBJ2-1; 10 bases match TRBD2. Germline CDR1 reads SNHLY; CDR2 reads FYNNEI. V dropped 5 bases and J dropped 7; count of bases not matched to a gene: 5. The CDR3 is 14 residues long. The CDR3 loop reads CASSSGGAMNEQFF. DNA of the CDR3: TGTGCCAGCAGTAGCGGGGGGGCTATGAATGAGCAGTTCTTC.

This chain joins TRBV6-1 and TRBJ1-4; no firm D call. The germline V gene encodes CDR1 MNHNS and CDR2 SASEGT. CDR3 length: 13 residues. V was clipped by 6 bases and J by 13 bases, with 18 bases between them. The CDR3 loop reads CASSTGPPSGLFF. CDR3 in DNA: TGTGCCAGCAGCACCGGGCCCCCGAGCGGACTGTTTTTT.

The V gene is TRBV4-3, the J gene TRBJ1-5, with 10 bases matching TRBD1. Germline V gene sequence: CDR1 LGHNA, CDR2 YSLEER. The CDR3 sequence is 18 residues long. Unmatched junction bases numbered 15, after V lost 4 bases and J lost 6 bases. The CDR3 region is CASSPGLTTGGGFQPQHF. DNA of the CDR3: TGCGCCAGCAGCCCCGGCCTTACGACAGGGGGCGGGTTTCAGCCCCAGCATTTT.

This rearrangement joins TRBV6-5 to TRBJ1-4; 7 positions match TRBD1. This CDR3 is 15 amino acids long. The J segment lost 3 bases and the V segment lost 6 bases, leaving 7 bases of the junction unmatched. From germline, CDR1 is MNHEY and CDR2 SVGAGI. The CDR3 region is CASRHTGVPNEKLFF. CDR3 sequence (DNA): TGTGCCAGCAGGCACACAGGGGTTCCTAATGAAAAACTGTTTTTT.